This T cell receptor beta chain was observed in a study of cytomegalovirus exposure and HLA in healthy donors. From germline, CDR1 is MNHEY and CDR2 SVGAGI. Trimming took off 6 bases at V and 4 bases at J, with 10 bases between the two ends. The CDR3 totals 12 residues. Primers: 60 Vbeta forward and 13 Jbeta reverse. TCRdb's copy holds only in-frame clones and misses some; the assay was immunoSEQ multiplex PCR. The sample carries some 150,000 clones, 82% recorded once. This TCR was recovered from a man aged 18 to 35 in good health and CMV-seropositive. The gene calls are TRBV6-5 and TRBJ2-7; D perhaps matches TRBD2 (6 bases). The specimen was PBMCs. CDR3 coding DNA: TGTGCCAGCAGCGGGGGACTTTACGAGCAGTACTTC. It encodes CASSGGLYEQYF.